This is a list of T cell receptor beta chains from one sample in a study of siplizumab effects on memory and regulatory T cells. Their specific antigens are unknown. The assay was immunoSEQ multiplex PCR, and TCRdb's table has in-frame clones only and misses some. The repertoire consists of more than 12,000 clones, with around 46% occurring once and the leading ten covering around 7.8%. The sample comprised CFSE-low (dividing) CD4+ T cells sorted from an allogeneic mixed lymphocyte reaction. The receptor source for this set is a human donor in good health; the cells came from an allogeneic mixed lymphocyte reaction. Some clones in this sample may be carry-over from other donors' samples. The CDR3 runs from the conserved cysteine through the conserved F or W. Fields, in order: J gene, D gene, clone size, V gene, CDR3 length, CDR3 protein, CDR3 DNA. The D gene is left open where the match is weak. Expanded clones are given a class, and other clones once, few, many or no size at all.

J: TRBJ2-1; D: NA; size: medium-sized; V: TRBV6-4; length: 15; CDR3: CASRMDFGSYNEQFF; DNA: TGTGCCAGCAGGATGGACTTTGGCTCCTACAATGAGCAGTTCTTC
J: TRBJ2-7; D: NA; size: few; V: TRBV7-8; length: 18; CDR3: CASSLAGLRRRGVYEQYF; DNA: TGTGCCAGCAGCTTAGCTGGGCTGCGTCGTAGAGGCGTCTACGAGCAGTACTTC
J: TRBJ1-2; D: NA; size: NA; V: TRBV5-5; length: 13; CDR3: CASSLGQNYGYTF; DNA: TGTGCCAGCAGCTTGGGACAGAACTATGGCTACACCTTC
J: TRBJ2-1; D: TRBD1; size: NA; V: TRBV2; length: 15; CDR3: CASSESSGGFYEQFF; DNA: TGTGCCAGCAGCGAAAGTTCAGGGGGCTTCTATGAGCAGTTCTTC
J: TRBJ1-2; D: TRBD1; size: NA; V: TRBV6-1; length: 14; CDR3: CASSPTGDSYGYTF; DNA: TGTGCCAGCAGTCCGACAGGGGACAGCTATGGCTACACCTTC
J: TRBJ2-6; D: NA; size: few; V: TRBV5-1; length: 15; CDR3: CASSLYGSGANVLTF; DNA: TGCGCCAGCAGCTTATACGGATCTGGGGCCAACGTCCTGACTTTC
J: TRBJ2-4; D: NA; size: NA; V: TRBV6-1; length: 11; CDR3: CASTGTDIQYF; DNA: TGTGCCAGCACAGGTACGGACATTCAGTACTTC
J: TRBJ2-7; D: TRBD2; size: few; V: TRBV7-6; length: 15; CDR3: CASSLAPSGIYEQYF; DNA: TGTGCCAGCAGCTTAGCGCCTAGCGGGATCTACGAGCAGTACTTC
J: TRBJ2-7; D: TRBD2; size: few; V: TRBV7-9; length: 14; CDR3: CASSLRWGGAEQYF; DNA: TGTGCCAGCAGCTTACGGTGGGGGGGTGCCGAGCAGTACTTC
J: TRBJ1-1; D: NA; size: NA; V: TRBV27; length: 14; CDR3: CASSATTGNTEAFF; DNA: TGTGCCAGCAGTGCTACGACAGGGAACACTGAAGCTTTCTTT
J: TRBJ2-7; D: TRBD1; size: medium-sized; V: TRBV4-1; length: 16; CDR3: CASSQDTGTGHYEQYF; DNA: TGCGCCAGCAGCCAAGACACCGGGACAGGCCACTACGAGCAGTACTTC
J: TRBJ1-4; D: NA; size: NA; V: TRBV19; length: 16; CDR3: CASSAGRVGTNEKLFF; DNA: TGTGCCAGTAGTGCCGGTAGGGTGGGCACTAATGAAAAACTGTTTTTT
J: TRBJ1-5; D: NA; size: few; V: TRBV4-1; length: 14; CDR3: CASSPGDLRQPQHF; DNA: TGCGCCAGCAGCCCGGGGGATTTGCGTCAGCCCCAGCATTTT
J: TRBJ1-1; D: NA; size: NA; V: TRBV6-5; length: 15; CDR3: CASRPGGTAATEAFF; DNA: TGTGCCAGCAGACCCGGAGGGACGGCGGCCACTGAAGCTTTCTTT
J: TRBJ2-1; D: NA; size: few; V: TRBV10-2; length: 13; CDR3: CASSEPAVSEQFF; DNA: TGCGCCAGCAGTGAGCCAGCTGTCAGTGAGCAGTTCTTC
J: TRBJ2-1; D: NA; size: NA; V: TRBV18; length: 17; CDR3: CASSPPRTADGYNEQFF; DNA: TGTGCCAGCTCACCACCCAGGACGGCCGACGGATACAATGAGCAGTTCTTC
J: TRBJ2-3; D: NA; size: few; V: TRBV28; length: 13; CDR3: CASSFSGLDTQYF; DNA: TGTGCCAGCAGTTTTTCGGGGTTAGATACGCAGTATTTT
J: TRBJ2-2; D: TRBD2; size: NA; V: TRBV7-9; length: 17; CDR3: CASSSWSGSGVTGELFF; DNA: TGTGCCAGCAGCTCCTGGTCGGGCAGCGGGGTCACCGGGGAGCTGTTTTTT
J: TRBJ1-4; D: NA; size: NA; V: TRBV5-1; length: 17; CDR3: CASSLVGSLGTNEKLFF; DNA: TGCGCCAGCAGCTTGGTTGGTTCTTTGGGGACTAATGAAAAACTGTTTTTT
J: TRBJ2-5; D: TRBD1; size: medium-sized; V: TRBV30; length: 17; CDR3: CAWSEGTGIPVQETQYF; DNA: TGTGCCTGGAGTGAAGGGACAGGGATCCCCGTTCAAGAGACCCAGTACTTC
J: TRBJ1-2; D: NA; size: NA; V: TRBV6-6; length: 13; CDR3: CASRVNRDHGYTF; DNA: TGTGCCAGCAGAGTAAACAGGGACCATGGCTACACCTTC
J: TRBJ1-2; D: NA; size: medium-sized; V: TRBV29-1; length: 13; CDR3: CSVSTGISDGYTF; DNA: TGCAGCGTGAGCACAGGGATTTCAGATGGCTACACCTTC
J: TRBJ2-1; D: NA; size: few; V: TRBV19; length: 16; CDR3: CASTDRRANSYNEQFF; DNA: TGTGCCAGTACCGACCGGCGGGCCAACTCCTACAATGAGCAGTTCTTC
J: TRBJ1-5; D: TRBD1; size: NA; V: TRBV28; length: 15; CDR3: CASKRTGAYNQPQHF; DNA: TGTGCCAGCAAACGGACAGGGGCTTACAATCAGCCCCAGCATTTT
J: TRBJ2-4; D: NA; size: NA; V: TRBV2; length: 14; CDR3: CASSQTVAKNIQYF; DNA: TGTGCCAGCAGTCAGACCGTAGCCAAAAACATTCAGTACTTC
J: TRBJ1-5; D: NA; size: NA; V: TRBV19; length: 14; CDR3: CASSPLTGNQPQHF; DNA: TGTGCCAGTAGTCCCTTGACAGGCAATCAGCCCCAGCATTTT
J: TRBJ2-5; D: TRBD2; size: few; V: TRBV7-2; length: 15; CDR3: CASSLGSGSGQTQYF; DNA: TGTGCCAGCAGCTTAGGTAGCGGGAGTGGACAGACCCAGTACTTC
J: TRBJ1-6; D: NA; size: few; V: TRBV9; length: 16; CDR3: CASSPHGGQSNSPLHF; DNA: TGTGCCAGCAGCCCCCATGGTGGACAGAGTAATTCACCCCTCCACTTT
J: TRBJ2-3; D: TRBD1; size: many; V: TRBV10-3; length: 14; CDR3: CATRSDRVSDTQYF; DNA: TGTGCCACTCGATCGGACAGGGTATCGGATACGCAGTATTTT
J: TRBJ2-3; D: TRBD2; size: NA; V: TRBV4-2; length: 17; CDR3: CASSQRAGGLSTDTQYF; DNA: TGTGCCAGCAGCCAACGGGCGGGAGGGCTTAGCACAGATACGCAGTATTTT
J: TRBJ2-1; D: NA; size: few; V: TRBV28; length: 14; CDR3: CASSFLTSRSEQFF; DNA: TGTGCCAGCAGTTTTCTAACTAGCCGGAGTGAGCAGTTCTTC
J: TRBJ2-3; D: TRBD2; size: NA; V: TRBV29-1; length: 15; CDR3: CSVAGTSGRTDTQYF; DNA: TGCAGCGTTGCCGGGACTAGCGGGAGGACAGATACGCAGTATTTT
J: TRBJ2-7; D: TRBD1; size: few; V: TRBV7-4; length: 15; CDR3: CASSLTGQGFYEQYF; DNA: TGTGCCAGCAGCTTAACTGGACAGGGGTTCTACGAGCAGTACTTC
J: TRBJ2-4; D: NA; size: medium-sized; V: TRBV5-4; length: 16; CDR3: CASSPAEGGPKNIQYF; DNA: TGTGCCAGCAGCCCAGCAGAGGGGGGACCCAAAAACATTCAGTACTTC
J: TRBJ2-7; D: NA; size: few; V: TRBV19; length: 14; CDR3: CASSRSQGISEQYF; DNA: TGTGCCAGTAGTCGTAGCCAGGGGATCAGCGAGCAGTACTTC
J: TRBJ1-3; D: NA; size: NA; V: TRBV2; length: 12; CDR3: CASSESRNTIYF; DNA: TGTGCCAGCAGTGAGAGTCGAAACACCATATATTTT
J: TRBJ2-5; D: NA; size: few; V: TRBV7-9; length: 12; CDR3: CASSLASETQYF; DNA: TGTGCCAGCAGCTTAGCATCGGAGACCCAGTACTTC
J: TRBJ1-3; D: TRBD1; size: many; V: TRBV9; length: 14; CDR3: CASSLGTGGNTIYF; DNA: TGTGCCAGCAGCCTCGGGACAGGGGGAAACACCATATATTTT
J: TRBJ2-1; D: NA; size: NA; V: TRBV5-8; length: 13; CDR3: CASSLPGAGEQFF; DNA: TGTGCCAGCAGCTTGCCGGGGGCCGGTGAGCAGTTCTTC
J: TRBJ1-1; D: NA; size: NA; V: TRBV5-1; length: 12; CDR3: CASSLPGSEAFF; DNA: TGCGCCAGCAGCTTGCCCGGTTCTGAAGCTTTCTTT
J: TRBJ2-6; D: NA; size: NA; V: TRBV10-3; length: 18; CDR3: CAISGVAGGGAGANVLTF; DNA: TGTGCCATCAGTGGGGTGGCAGGGGGAGGGGCAGGGGCCAACGTCCTGACTTTC
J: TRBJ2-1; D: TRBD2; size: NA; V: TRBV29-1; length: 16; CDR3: CSVAVGLAGPLGEQFF; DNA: TGCAGCGTTGCTGTGGGGCTAGCGGGACCACTGGGAGAGCAGTTCTTC
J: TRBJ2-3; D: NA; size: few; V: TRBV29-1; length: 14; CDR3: CSATFSGSPNTQYF; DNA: TGCAGCGCCACATTCTCCGGGAGCCCAAATACGCAGTATTTT
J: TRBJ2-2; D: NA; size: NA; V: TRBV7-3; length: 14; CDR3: CASSFGHSVGELFF; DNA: TGTGCCAGCAGCTTCGGACATTCCGTCGGGGAGCTGTTTTTT
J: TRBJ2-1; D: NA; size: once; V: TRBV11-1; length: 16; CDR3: CASSYRGGGSVDEQFF; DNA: TGTGCCAGCAGCTACCGCGGGGGCGGGAGTGTCGATGAGCAGTTCTTC
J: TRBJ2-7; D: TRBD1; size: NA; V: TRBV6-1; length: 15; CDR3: CASRRETGVTYEQYF; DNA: TGTGCCAGCAGACGAGAGACAGGGGTCACCTACGAGCAGTACTTC
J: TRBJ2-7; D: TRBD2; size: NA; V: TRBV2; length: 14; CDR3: CASRPGTSSYEQYF; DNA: TGTGCCAGCAGACCCGGGACTAGTTCGTACGAGCAGTACTTC
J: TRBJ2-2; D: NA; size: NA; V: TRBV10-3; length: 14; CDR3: CATRGHGNTGELFF; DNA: TGTGCCACCCGGGGACACGGGAACACCGGGGAGCTGTTTTTT